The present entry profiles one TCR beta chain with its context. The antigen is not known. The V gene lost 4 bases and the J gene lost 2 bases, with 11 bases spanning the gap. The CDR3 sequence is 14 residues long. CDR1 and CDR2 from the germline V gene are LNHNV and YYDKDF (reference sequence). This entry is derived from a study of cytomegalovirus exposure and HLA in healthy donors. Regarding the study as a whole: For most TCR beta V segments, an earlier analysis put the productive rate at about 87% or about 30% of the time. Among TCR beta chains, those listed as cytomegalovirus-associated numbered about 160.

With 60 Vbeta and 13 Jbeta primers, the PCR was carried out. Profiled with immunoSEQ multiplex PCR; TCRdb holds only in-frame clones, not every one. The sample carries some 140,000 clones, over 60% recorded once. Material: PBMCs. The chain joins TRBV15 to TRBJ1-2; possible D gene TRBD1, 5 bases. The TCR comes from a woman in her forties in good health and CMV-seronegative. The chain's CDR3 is CATSIGTGNYGYTF. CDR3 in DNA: TGTGCCACCAGCATAGGTACAGGAAACTATGGCTACACCTTC.